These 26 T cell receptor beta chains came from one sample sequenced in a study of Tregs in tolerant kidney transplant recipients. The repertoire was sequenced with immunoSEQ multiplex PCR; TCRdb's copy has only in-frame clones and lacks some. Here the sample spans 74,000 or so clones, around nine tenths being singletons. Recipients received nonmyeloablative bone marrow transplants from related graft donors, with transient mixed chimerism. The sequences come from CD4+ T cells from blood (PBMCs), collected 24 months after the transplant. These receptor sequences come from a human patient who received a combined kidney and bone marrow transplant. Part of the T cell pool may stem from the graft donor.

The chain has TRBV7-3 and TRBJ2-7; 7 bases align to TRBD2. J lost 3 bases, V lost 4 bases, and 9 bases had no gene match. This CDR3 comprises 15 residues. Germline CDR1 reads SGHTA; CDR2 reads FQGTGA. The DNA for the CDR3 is TGTGCCAGCAGCTCGGCGGCGGGAGTAATCTACGAGCAGTACTTC. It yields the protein CASSSAAGVIYEQYF. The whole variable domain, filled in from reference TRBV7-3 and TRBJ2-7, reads GAGVSQTPSNKVTEKGKYVELRCDPISGHTALYWYRQSLGQGPEFLIYFQGTGAADDSGLPNDRFFAVRPEGSVSTLKIQRTERGDSAVYLCASSSAAGVIYEQYFGPGTRLTVT.

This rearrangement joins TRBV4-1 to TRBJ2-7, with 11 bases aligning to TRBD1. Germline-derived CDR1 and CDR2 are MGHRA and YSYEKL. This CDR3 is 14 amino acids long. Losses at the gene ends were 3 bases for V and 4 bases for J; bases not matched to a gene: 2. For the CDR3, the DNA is TGCGCCAGCAGCCAGGACAGGGGGCGGTACGAGCAGTACTTC. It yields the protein CASSQDRGRYEQYF.

In DNA form, the CDR3 reads TGCGCCAGCAGCTTTGGGGCGGGGCGCGGCACCGGGGAGCTGTTTTTT. It yields the protein CASSFGAGRGTGELFF. The chain combines TRBV5-1 with TRBJ2-2; possible D gene TRBD2, 6 bases. Trimming shortened V by 2 bases and J by 4 bases, and 15 bases separated the two germline ends. The CDR3 spans 16 residues. The germline CDR1 and CDR2 sequences are SGHRS and YFSETQ.

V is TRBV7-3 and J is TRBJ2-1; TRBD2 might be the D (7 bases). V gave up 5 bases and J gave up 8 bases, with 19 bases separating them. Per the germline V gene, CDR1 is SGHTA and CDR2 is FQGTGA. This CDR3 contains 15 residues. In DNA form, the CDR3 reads TGTGCCAGCAGCCCCGGCTGGGGGGGCCTCGATGAGCAGTTCTTC. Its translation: CASSPGWGGLDEQFF.

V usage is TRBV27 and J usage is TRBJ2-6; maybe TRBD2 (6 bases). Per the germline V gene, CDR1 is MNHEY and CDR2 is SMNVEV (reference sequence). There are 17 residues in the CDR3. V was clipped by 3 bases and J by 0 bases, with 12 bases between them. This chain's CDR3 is CASSLGLPTSGANVLTF. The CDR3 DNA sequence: TGTGCCAGCAGTTTGGGACTCCCGACCTCTGGGGCCAACGTCCTGACTTTC.

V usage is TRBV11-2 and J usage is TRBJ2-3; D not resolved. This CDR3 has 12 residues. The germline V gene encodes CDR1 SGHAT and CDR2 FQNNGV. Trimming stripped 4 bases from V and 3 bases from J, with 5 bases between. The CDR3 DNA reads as TGTGCCAGCAGCTCTCTAACAGATACGCAGTATTTT. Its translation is CASSSLTDTQYF.

The CDR3 sequence is CASSPLAGDNNEQFF. CDR3 sequence (DNA): TGTGCCAGCTCACCTCTAGCGGGGGATAACAATGAGCAGTTCTTC. The rearrangement links TRBV18 to TRBJ2-1, with 10 bases lining up with TRBD2. The CDR3 totals 15 residues. Looked up from germline, CDR1 is KGHSH and CDR2 is LQKENI. Losses at the gene ends were 3 bases for V and 5 bases for J; bases not matched to a gene: 4. The whole variable domain, remainder taken from reference TRBV18 and TRBJ2-1, is NAGVMQNPRHLVRRRGQEARLRCSPMKGHSHVYWYRQLPEEGLKFMVYLQKENIIDESGMPKERFSAEFPKEGPSILRIQQVVRGDSAAYFCASSPLAGDNNEQFFGPGTRLTVL.

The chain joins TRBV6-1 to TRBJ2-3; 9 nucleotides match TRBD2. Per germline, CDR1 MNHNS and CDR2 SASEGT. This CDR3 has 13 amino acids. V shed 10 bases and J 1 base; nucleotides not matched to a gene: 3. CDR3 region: CATRLAGTDTQYF. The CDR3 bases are TGTGCCACCCGACTAGCGGGCACAGATACGCAGTATTTT.

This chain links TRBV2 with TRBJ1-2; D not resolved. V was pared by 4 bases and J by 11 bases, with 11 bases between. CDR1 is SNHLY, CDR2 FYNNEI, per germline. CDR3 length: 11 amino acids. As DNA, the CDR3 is TGTGCCAGCAGTGTACGACGCGGTTACACCTTC. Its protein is CASSVRRGYTF. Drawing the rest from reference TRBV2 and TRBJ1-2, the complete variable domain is EPEVTQTPSHQVTQMGQEVILRCVPISNHLYFYWYRQILGQKVEFLVSFYNNEISEKSEIFDDQFSVERPDGSNFTLKIRSTKLEDSAMYFCASSVRRGYTFGSGTRLTVV.

CDR3 sequence (DNA): TGTGCCAGCTCACCGTTAAGCAATCAGCCCCAGCATTTT. This gives the protein CASSPLSNQPQHF. The chain joins TRBV18 to TRBJ1-5; D gene uncertain. Germline values: CDR1 KGHSH, CDR2 LQKENI. This CDR3 contains 13 residues. Trimming removed 3 bases at V and 1 base at J, with 4 bases between.

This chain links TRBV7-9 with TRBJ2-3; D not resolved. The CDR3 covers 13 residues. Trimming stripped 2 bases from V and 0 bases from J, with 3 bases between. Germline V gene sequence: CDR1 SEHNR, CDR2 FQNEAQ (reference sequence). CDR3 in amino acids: CASSLQSTDTQYF. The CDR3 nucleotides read TGTGCCAGCAGCTTACAGAGCACAGATACGCAGTATTTT.

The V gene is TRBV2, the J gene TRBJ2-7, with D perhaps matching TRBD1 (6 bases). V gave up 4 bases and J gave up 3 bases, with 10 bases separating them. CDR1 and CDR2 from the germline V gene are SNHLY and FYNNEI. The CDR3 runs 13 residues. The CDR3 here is CASSVTGFYEQYF. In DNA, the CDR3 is TGTGCCAGCAGTGTCACAGGGTTCTACGAGCAGTACTTC.

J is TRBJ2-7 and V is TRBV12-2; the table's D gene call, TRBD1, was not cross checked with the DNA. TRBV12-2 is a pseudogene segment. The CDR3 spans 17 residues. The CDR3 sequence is CASRLGNRDRGVYEQYF. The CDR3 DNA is TGTGCAAGTCGCTTAGGGAACCGGGACAGGGGAGTCTACGAGCAGTACTTC.

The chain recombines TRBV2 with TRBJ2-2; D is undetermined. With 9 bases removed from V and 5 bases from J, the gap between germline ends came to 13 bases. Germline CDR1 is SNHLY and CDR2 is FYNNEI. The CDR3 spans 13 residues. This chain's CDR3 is CASQILNTGELFF. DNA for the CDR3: TGTGCCAGTCAGATTCTCAATACCGGGGAGCTGTTTTTT.

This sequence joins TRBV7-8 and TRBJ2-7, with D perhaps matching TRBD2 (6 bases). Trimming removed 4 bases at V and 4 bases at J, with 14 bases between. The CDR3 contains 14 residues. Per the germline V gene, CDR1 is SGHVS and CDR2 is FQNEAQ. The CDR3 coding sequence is TGTGCCAGCAGCTCCAGGGACTGGTGGTACGAGCAGTACTTC. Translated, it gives CASSSRDWWYEQYF.

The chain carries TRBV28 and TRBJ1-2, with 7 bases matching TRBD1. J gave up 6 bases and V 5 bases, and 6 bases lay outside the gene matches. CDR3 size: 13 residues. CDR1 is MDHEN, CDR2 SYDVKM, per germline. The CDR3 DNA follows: TGTGCCAGCAGTGACCCGACAGGGCATGGCTACACCTTC. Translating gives CASSDPTGHGYTF.

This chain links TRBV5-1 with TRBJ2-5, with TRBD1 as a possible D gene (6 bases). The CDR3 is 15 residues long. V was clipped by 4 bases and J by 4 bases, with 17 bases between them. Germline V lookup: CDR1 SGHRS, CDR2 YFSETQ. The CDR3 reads CASSLLGAVGETQYF. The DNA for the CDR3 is TGCGCCAGCAGCCTGTTGGGGGCAGTAGGAGAGACCCAGTACTTC.

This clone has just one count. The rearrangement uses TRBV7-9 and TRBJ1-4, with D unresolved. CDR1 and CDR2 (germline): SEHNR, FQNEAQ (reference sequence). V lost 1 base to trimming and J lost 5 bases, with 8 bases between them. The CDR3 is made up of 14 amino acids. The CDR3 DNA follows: TGTGCCAGCAGCTTAGTCGGCGGGAATGAAAAACTGTTTTTT. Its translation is CASSLVGGNEKLFF. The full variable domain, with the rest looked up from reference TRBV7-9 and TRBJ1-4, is DTGVSQNPRHKITKRGQNVTFRCDPISEHNRLYWYRQTLGQGPEFLTYFQNEAQLEKSRLLSDRFSAERPKGSFSTLEIQRTEQGDSAMYLCASSLVGGNEKLFFGSGTQLSVL.

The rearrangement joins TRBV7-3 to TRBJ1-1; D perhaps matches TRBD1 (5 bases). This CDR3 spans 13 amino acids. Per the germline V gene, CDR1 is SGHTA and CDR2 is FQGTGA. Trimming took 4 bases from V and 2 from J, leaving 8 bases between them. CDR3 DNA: TGTGCCAGCAGCTCTCAGGGAAACACTGAAGCTTTCTTT. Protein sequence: CASSSQGNTEAFF.

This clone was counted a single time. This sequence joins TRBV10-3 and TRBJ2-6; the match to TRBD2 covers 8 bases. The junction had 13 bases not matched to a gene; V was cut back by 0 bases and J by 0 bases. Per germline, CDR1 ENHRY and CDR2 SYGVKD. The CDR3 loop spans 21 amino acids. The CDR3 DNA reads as TGTGCCATCAGTGAGTCGTATAGCGGGATCTGGCGGCTCTCTGGGGCCAACGTCCTGACTTTC. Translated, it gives CAISESYSGIWRLSGANVLTF.

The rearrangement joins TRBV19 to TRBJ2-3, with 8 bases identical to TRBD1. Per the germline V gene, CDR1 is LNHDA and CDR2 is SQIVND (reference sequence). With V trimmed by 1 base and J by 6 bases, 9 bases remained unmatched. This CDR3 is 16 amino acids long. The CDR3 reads CASSIGATGVADTQYF. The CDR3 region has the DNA TGTGCCAGTAGTATAGGCGCGACAGGGGTCGCGGATACGCAGTATTTT.

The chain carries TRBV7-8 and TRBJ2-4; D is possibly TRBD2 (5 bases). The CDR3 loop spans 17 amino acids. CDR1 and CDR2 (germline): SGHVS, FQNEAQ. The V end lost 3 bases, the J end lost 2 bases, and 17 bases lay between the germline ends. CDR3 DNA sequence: TGTGCCAGCAGCTTTAGAAGGGTTCCGGGAACCAAAAACATTCAGTACTTC. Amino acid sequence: CASSFRRVPGTKNIQYF.

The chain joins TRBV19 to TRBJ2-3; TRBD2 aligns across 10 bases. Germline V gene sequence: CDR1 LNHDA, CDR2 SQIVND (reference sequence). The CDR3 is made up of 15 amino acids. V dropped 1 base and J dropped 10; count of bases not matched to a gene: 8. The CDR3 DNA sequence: TGTGCCAGTAGTATAGTGGCTAGCGGGGGTGATGCGCAGTATTTT. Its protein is CASSIVASGGDAQYF. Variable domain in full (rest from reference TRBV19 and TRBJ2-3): DGGITQSPKYLFRKEGQNVTLSCEQNLNHDAMYWYRQDPGQGLRLIYYSQIVNDFQKGDIAEGYSVSREKKESFPLTVTSAQKNPTAFYLCASSIVASGGDAQYFGPGTRLTVL.

CDR3 in DNA: TGTGCCAGCAGCCGCACGGTAGCGGGAGAGAACTACAATGAGCAGTTCTTC. Protein product: CASSRTVAGENYNEQFF. The genes are TRBV5-4 and TRBJ2-1, with 9 bases fitting TRBD2. The germline gives CDR1 SGHNT, CDR2 YYREEE (reference sequence). The CDR3 runs to 17 residues. V lost 4 bases to trimming and J lost 3 bases; unmatched junction nucleotides: 11. The variable domain in full, with the rest retrieved from reference TRBV5-4 and TRBJ2-1, is ETGVTQSPTHLIKTRGQQVTLRCSSQSGHNTVSWYQQALGQGPQFIFQYYREEENGRGNFPPRFSGLQFPNYSSELNVNALELDDSALYLCASSRTVAGENYNEQFFGPGTRLTVL.

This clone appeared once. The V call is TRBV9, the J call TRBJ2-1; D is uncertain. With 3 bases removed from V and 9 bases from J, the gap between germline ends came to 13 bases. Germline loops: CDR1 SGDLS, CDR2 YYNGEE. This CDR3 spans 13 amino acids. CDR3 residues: CASSDAQVSEQFF. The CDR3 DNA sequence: TGTGCCAGCAGCGACGCCCAGGTATCTGAGCAGTTCTTC.

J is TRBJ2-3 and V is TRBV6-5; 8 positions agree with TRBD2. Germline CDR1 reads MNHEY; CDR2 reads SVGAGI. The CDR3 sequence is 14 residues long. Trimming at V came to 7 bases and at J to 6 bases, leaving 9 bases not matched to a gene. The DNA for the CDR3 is TGTGCCAGCAAATCCGACGGGGGGGCGGATACGCAGTATTTT. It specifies CASKSDGGADTQYF.